This T cell receptor (beta chain) was captured in a study of cytomegalovirus exposure and HLA in healthy donors. PCR involved 60 Vbeta and 13 Jbeta primers. Authors' processing steps: Approximately 83 million unique TCR beta chains, 10 million to 14 million shared, were counted in a later analysis. Sequenced by immunoSEQ multiplex PCR; TCRdb stores in-frame clones only, minus some. V and J calls and clone size are given by that table; D and trimming were obtained from the DNA. The data contain 90,000 to 150,000 clones, approximately 78% of them singletons. Germline CDR1 reads MDHEN; CDR2 reads SYDVKM. This CDR3 is 17 amino acids long. The J segment lost 1 base and the V segment lost 3 bases, leaving 10 bases of the junction unmatched. General study findings and limits: An analysis was carried out at a later point. It showed that HLA-associated TCR beta chains were more clonally expanded than equally common non-associated chains. In a later analysis, several top co-occurrence clusters appeared linked to parvovirus B19, influenza, CMV and Epstein-Barr virus.

Comment on this clone: Its antigen is still unknown.

The sequence was collected from a woman in her 30s in good health and CMV-seropositive. The sample consisted of PBMCs. The chain has TRBV28 and TRBJ2-5, with TRBD1 matching over 8 bases. CDR3 nucleotides: TGTGCCAGCAGTTTCTCGAGGGGCAGGGGGCTCCAAGAGACCCAGTACTTC. Amino acids: CASSFSRGRGLQETQYF.